This T cell receptor (beta chain) was sequenced during a study of OX40 agonist ivuxolimab in advanced cancers. V lost 2 bases to trimming and J lost 6 bases, with 12 bases between them. The CDR3 contains 14 residues. Germline assignment: CDR1 SGHRS and CDR2 YFSETQ. Measured with immunoSEQ multiplex PCR; TCRdb has only the in-frame clones, and not every one. The sample has about 71,000 clones, 84% seen once. This chain connects TRBV5-1 to TRBJ1-5; D is possibly TRBD1 (6 bases). The sequence derives from an adult with an advanced solid tumor such as melanoma, head and neck, liver or kidney cancer. Source: CD4+ or CD8+ T cells sorted from blood, taken in a trial of the OX40 agonist ivuxolimab. CDR3 in DNA: TGCGCCAGCAGCTTTGGGGGGGCTGCTCAGCCCCAGCATTTT. Its protein product is CASSFGGAAQPQHF.